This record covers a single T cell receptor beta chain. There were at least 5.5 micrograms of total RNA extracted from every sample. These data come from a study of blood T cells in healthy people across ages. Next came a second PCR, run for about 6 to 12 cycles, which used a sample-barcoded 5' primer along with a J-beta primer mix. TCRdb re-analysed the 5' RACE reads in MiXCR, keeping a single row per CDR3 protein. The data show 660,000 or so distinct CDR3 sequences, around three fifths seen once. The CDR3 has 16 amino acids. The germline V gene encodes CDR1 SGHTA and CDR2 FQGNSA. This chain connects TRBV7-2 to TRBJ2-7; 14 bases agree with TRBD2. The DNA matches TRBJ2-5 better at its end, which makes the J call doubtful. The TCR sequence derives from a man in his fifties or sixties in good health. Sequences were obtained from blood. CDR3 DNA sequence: TGTGCCAGCAGCACCGGACTAGCGGGGGGAGCTGAGACCCAGTACTTC. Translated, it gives CASSTGLAGGAETQYF.